The 8 T cell receptor beta chains below were found in one sample sequenced in a study of control samples from healthy donors and cancer patients. The protocol was immunoSEQ multiplex PCR, while the TCRdb copy is restricted to in-frame clones and leaves out a portion. The sample holds roughly 120,000 clones; about 93% are singletons and the top ten take 1.7%. The sample consisted of PBMCs. These receptors all stem from a man over 45 with head and neck cancer.

This chain uses TRBV3-1 (or the pseudogene TRBV3-2) with TRBJ2-1; TRBD2 is a possible D gene (7 bases). Germline values: CDR1 LGHDT, CDR2 YNNKEL (reference sequence). CDR3 length: 18 amino acids. Between the trimmed V and J ends, which lost 4 bases and 7 bases, there was a span of 26 bases. The CDR3 sequence is CASSPTGFRGGAANEQFF. CDR3 DNA sequence: TGTGCCAGCAGCCCGACAGGTTTCAGAGGGGGGGCCGCTAATGAGCAGTTCTTC.

This clone was recorded a few times. V and J are TRBV5-1 and TRBJ1-2; possibly TRBD1 for D (5 bases). Between the trimmed V and J ends, which lost 4 bases and 8 bases, there was a span of 12 bases. In germline, CDR1 is SGHRS, CDR2 YFSETQ. The CDR3 has 12 amino acids. This chain's CDR3 is CASSPEGWGYTF. The CDR3 DNA sequence: TGCGCCAGCAGCCCTGAGGGGTGGGGCTACACCTTC.

This clone was detected only once. The gene calls are TRBV7-2 and TRBJ1-1; D gene ambiguous. The CDR3 loop spans 13 amino acids. The V gene lost 1 base and the J gene lost 4 bases, with 7 bases spanning the gap. In germline, CDR1 is SGHTA, CDR2 FQGNSA. CDR3 bases: TGTGCCAGCAGCTTAGAACGGAGCACTGAAGCTTTCTTT. Translation gives CASSLERSTEAFF.

V usage is TRBV7-9 and J usage is TRBJ2-5; TRBD2 agrees at 7 bases. Germline lookup yields CDR1 SEHNR and CDR2 FQNEAQ (reference sequence). This CDR3 has 15 residues. Trimming at V came to 3 bases and at J to 5 bases, leaving 9 bases not matched to a gene. The CDR3 nucleotides read TGTGCCAGCAGCTTTGCAAGCGGGGCTCTGGAGACCCAGTACTTC. It encodes CASSFASGALETQYF.

This chain uses TRBV7-9 with TRBJ2-6; 10 bases match TRBD2. Germline V gives CDR1 SEHNR, CDR2 FQNEAQ (reference sequence). There are 15 residues in the CDR3. The trim removed 3 bases at V and 4 bases at J, leaving 0 bases unmatched. This chain's CDR3 is CASSLTSGGANVLTF. CDR3 nucleotides: TGTGCCAGCAGCTTGACTAGCGGGGGGGCCAACGTCCTGACTTTC.

This sequence joins TRBV5-4 and TRBJ1-4; weak D call: TRBD1 (5 bases). Looked up from germline, CDR1 is SGHNT and CDR2 is YYREEE (reference sequence). The CDR3 is 14 residues long. V gave up 0 bases and J gave up 2 bases, with 5 bases separating them. The CDR3 sequence: CASSLGGTNEKLFF. The CDR3, as DNA: TGTGCCAGCAGCTTGGGGGGGACTAATGAAAAACTGTTTTTT. Drawing the rest from reference TRBV5-4 and TRBJ1-4, the complete variable domain is ETGVTQSPTHLIKTRGQQVTLRCSSQSGHNTVSWYQQALGQGPQFIFQYYREEENGRGNFPPRFSGLQFPNYSSELNVNALELDDSALYLCASSLGGTNEKLFFGSGTQLSVL.

This clone came up a few times. V usage is TRBV29-1 and J usage is TRBJ1-2; 10 bases are shared with TRBD1. The V gene's germline CDR1 is SQVTM and CDR2 ANQGSEA. The CDR3 runs 17 residues. Unmatched junction bases numbered 13, after V lost 1 base and J lost 5 bases. The CDR3 sequence: CSVEGQGAKIGPYGYTF. CDR3 coding DNA: TGCAGCGTTGAAGGACAGGGGGCGAAAATAGGCCCGTATGGCTACACCTTC.

This chain connects TRBV6-6 to TRBJ2-5, with D perhaps assigned TRBD1 or TRBD2 (5 bases each). This CDR3 is 15 amino acids long. V was trimmed by 2 bases and J by 9 bases, leaving 19 bases between them. In germline, CDR1 is MNHNY, CDR2 SVGAGI (reference sequence). CDR3 amino acids: CASSYGRGTATAQYF. CDR3 in DNA: TGTGCCAGCAGTTACGGTAGAGGGACCGCAACGGCCCAGTACTTC.